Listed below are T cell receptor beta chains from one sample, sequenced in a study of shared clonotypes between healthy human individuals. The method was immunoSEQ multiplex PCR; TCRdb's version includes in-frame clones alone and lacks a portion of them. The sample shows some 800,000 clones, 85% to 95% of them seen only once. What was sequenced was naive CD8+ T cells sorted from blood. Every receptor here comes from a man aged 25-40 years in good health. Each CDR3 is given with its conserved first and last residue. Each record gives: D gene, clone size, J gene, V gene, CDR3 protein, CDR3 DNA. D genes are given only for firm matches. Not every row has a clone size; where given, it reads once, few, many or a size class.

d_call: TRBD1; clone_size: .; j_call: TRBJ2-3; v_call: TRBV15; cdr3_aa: CATSRAPPQGADTQYF; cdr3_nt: TGTGCCACCAGCAGAGCGCCCCCACAGGGGGCTGATACGCAGTATTTT
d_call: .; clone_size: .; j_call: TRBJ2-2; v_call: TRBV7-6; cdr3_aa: CASSLGITGDVYGELFF; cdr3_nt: TGTGCCAGCAGCTTAGGAATCACGGGAGACGTTTACGGGGAGCTGTTTTTT
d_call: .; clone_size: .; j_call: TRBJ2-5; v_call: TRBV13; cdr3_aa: CASSPGYQETQYF; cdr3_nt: TGTGCCAGCAGCCCAGGGTACCAAGAGACCCAGTACTTC
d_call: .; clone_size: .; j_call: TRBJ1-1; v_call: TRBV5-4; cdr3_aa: CASSFLTEAFF; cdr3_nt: TGTGCCAGCAGCTTTCTAACTGAAGCTTTCTTT
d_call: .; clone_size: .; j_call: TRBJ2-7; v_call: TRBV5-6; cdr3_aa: CASSPAGEGQRSSYEQYF; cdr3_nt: TGTGCCAGCAGCCCCGCGGGTGAGGGCCAGCGTTCCTCCTACGAGCAGTACTTC
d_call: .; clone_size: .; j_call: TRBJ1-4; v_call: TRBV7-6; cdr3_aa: CASSLFSGDEKLFF; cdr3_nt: TGTGCCAGCAGCTTATTTTCAGGGGATGAAAAACTGTTTTTT
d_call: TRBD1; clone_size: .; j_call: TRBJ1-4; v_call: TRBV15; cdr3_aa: CATSEEGTGGEKLFF; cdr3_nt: TGTGCCACCAGCGAGGAGGGGACAGGCGGCGAAAAACTGTTTTTT
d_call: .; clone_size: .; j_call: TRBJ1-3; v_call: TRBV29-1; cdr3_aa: CSVIWRDGNTIYF; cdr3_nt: TGCAGCGTTATTTGGAGGGACGGAAACACCATATATTTT
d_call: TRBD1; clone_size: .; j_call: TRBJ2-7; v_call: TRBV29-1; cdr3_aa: CSAIPGQGYSYEQYF; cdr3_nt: TGCAGCGCCATACCGGGACAGGGTTACTCCTACGAGCAGTACTTC
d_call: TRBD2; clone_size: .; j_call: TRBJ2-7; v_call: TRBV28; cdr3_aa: CASNLAGFLPYEQYF; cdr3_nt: TGTGCCAGCAACCTAGCGGGATTCCTTCCCTACGAGCAGTACTTC
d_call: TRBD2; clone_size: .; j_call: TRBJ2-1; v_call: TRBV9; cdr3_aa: CASSAVSGGRGDEQFF; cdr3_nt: TGTGCCAGCAGCGCAGTCTCCGGCGGGAGGGGGGATGAGCAGTTCTTC
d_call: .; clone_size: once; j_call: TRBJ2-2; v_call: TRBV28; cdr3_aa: CASSPYLSGELFF; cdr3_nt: TGTGCCAGCAGTCCCTACTTAAGCGGGGAGCTGTTTTTT
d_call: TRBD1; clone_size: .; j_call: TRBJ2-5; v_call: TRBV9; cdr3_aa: CASSEGQGTLGTQYF; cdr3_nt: TGTGCCAGCAGTGAGGGACAGGGGACCCTGGGGACCCAGTACTTC
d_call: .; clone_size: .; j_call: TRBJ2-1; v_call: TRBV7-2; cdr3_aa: CASSLAGLGDEQFF; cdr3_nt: TGTGCCAGCAGCCTGGCGGGGTTGGGGGATGAGCAGTTCTTC
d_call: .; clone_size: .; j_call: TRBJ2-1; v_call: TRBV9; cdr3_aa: CASSVAANNEQFF; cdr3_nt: TGTGCCAGCAGCGTGGCGGCGAATAATGAGCAGTTCTTC
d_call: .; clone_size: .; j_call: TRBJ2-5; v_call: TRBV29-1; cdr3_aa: CSVEGDRRETQYF; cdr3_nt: TGCAGCGTTGAAGGAGACAGAAGGGAGACCCAGTACTTC
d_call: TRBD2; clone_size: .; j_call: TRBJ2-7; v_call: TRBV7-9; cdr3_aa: CASSLRPTSGNDEQYF; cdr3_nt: TGTGCCAGCAGCCTACGCCCGACTAGCGGGAATGACGAGCAGTACTTC
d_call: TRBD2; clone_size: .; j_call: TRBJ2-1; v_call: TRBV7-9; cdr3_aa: CASSYLTSGVYNEQFF; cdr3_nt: TGTGCCAGCAGTTATCTGACTAGCGGTGTTTACAATGAGCAGTTCTTC
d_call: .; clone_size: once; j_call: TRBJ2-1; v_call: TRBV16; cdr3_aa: CASSGTASYNEQFF; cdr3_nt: TGTGCCAGCAGCGGGACCGCGTCATACAATGAGCAGTTCTTC
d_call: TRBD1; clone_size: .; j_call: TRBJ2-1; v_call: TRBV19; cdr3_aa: CATDRGIENEQFF; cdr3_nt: TGTGCCACCGACAGGGGGATAGAGAATGAGCAGTTCTTC
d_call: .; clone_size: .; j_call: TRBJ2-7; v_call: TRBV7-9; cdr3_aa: CASSEGGGLNEQYF; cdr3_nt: TGTGCCAGCAGCGAAGGAGGGGGCCTGAACGAGCAGTACTTC
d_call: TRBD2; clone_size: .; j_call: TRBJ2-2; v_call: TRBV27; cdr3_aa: CASRLLTSENTGELFF; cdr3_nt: TGTGCCAGTCGGCTCCTAACTAGCGAGAACACCGGGGAGCTGTTTTTT
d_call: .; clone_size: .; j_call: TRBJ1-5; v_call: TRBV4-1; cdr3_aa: CASSQDRTVTEPQHF; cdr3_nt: TGCGCCAGCAGCCAAGATAGGACAGTAACTGAGCCCCAGCATTTT
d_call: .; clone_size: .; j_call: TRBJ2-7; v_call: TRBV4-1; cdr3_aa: CASSTNYEQYF; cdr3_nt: TGCGCCAGCAGTACTAACTACGAGCAGTACTTC
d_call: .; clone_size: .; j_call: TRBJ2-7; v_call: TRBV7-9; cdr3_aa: CASSLDGSYEQYF; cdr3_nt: TGTGCCAGCAGCTTGGACGGATCCTACGAGCAGTACTTC
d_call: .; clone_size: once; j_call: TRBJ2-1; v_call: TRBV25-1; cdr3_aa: CASSEAAGYNEQFF; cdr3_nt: TGTGCCAGCAGTGAAGCCGCGGGCTACAATGAGCAGTTCTTC
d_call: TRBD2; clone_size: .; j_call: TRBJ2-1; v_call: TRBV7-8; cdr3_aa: CASSPGLAGHNEQFF; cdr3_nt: TGTGCCAGCAGCCCCGGACTAGCGGGACACAATGAGCAGTTCTTC
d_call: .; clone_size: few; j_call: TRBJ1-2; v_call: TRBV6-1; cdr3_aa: CASSEGPSYGYTF; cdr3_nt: TGTGCCAGCAGTGAAGGGCCGTCCTATGGCTACACCTTC
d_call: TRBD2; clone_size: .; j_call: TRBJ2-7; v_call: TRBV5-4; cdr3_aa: CASSLNGLDYEQYF; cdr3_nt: TGTGCCAGCAGCTTAAATGGACTAGACTACGAGCAGTACTTC
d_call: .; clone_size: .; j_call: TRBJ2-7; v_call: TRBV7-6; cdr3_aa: CASSSKGGFAYEQYF; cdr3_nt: TGTGCCAGCAGCTCCAAGGGGGGATTCGCCTACGAGCAGTACTTC
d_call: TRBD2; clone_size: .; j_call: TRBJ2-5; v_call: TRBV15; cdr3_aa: CATSRGRKRGLAGGPLETQYF; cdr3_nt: TGTGCCACCAGCAGAGGGCGGAAACGAGGACTAGCGGGAGGGCCGCTAGAGACCCAGTACTTC
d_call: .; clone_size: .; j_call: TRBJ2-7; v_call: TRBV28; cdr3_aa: CASSLASSYEQYF; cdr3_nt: TGTGCCAGCAGTTTGGCGTCTTCTTACGAGCAGTACTTC
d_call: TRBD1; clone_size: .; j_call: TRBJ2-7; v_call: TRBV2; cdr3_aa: CASTGQGNHEQYF; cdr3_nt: TGTGCCAGCACCGGACAGGGTAACCACGAGCAGTACTTC
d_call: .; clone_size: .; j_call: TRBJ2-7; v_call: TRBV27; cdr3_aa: CASRRGTFEQYF; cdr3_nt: TGTGCCAGCAGACGGGGTACTTTCGAGCAGTACTTC
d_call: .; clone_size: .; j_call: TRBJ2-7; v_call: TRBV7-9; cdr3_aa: CASSFPLGSYEQYF; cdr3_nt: TGTGCCAGCAGCTTTCCGCTGGGCTCCTACGAGCAGTACTTC
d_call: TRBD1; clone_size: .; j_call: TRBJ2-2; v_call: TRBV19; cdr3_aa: CASTDPGQGPFGELFF; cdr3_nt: TGTGCCAGTACGGACCCGGGACAGGGTCCCTTCGGGGAGCTGTTTTTT
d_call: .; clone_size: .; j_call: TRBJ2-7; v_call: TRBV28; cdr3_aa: CASSPTWAGYEQYF; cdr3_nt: TGTGCCAGCAGCCCCACTTGGGCTGGCTACGAGCAGTACTTC
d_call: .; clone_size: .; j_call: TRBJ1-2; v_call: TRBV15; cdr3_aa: CATSRGHTYGYTF; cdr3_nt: TGTGCCACCAGCAGAGGGCACACCTATGGCTACACCTTC
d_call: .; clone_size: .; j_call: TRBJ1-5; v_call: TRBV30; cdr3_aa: CAWSVVTADQPQHF; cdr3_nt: TGTGCCTGGAGTGTGGTGACAGCAGATCAGCCCCAGCATTTT
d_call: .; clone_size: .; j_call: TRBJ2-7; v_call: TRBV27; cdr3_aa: CASSLSTGLSYEQYF; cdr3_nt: TGTGCCAGCAGTTTATCGACAGGACTATCCTACGAGCAGTACTTC
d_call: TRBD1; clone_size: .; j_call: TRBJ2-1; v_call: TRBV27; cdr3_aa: CASSGRDRENEQFF; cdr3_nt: TGTGCCAGCAGTGGAAGGGACAGGGAGAATGAGCAGTTCTTC
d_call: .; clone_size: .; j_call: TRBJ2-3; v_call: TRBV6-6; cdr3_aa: CASTSIVYTQYF; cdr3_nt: TGTGCCAGCACCTCAATCGTTTATACGCAGTATTTT
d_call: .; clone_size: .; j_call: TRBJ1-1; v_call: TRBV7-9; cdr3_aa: CASSFREATEAFF; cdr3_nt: TGTGCCAGCAGCTTCAGGGAGGCCACTGAAGCTTTCTTT
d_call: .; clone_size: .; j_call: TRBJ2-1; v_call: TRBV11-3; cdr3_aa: CASSSSAESSYNEQFF; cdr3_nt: TGTGCCAGCAGCTCATCAGCGGAAAGCTCCTACAATGAGCAGTTCTTC
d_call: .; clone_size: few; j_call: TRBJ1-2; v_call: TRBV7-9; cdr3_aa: CASSGVNYGYTF; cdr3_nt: TGTGCCAGCAGCGGTGTTAACTATGGCTACACCTTC
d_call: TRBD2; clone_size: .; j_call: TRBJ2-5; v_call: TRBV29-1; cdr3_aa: CSVAPGLAEETQYF; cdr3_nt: TGCAGCGTAGCTCCGGGACTAGCGGAAGAGACCCAGTACTTC
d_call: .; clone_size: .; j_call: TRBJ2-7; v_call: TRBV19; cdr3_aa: CASSTSPRVQSSYEQYF; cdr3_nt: TGTGCCAGTAGTACCTCCCCCAGGGTCCAGAGCTCCTACGAGCAGTACTTC
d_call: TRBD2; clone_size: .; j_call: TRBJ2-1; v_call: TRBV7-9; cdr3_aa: CASWGSTSGRGEQFF; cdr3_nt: TGTGCCAGCTGGGGTTCTACTAGCGGACGAGGGGAGCAGTTCTTC
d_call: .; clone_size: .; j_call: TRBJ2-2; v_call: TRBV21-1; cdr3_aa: CASSKAVWGTNTGELFF; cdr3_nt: TGTGCCAGCAGCAAAGCGGTATGGGGAACGAACACCGGGGAGCTGTTTTTT
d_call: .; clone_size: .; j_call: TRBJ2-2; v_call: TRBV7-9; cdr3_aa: CASRNLDGELFF; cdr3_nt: TGTGCCAGCAGGAACCTGGACGGGGAGCTGTTTTTT
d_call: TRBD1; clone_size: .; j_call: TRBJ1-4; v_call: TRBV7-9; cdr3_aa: CASSLEQGATNEKLFF; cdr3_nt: TGTGCCAGCAGCTTAGAACAGGGGGCGACTAATGAAAAACTGTTTTTT
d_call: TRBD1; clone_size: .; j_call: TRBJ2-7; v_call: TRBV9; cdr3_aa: CASSASGTGLYEQYF; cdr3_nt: TGTGCCAGCAGCGCCTCCGGGACAGGGCTCTACGAGCAGTACTTC
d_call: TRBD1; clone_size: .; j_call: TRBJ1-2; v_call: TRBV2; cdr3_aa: CASNGDRVVGYTF; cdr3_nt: TGTGCCAGCAACGGAGACAGGGTTGTTGGCTACACCTTC
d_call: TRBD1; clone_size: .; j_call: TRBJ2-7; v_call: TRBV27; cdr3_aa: CASSSPTGIYEQYF; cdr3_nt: TGTGCCAGCAGTTCACCGACAGGGATCTACGAGCAGTACTTC
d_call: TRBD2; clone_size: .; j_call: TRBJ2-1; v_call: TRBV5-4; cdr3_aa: CASSLPPGAGGDNEQFF; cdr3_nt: TGTGCCAGCAGCTTGCCCCCCGGCGCGGGAGGTGACAATGAGCAGTTCTTC
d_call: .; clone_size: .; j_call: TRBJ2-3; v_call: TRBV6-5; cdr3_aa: CASSYSALHTDTQYF; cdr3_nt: TGTGCCAGCAGTTATTCGGCCCTACACACAGATACGCAGTATTTT